This T cell receptor (beta chain) was captured in a study of CD8 T cells in ankylosing spondylitis. TCRdb re-called the 5' RACE reads with MiXCR, one entry per CDR3 protein. Here the sample spans roughly 150,000 distinct CDR3 sequences, approximately 10% being singletons. The CDR3 has 15 amino acids. The V and J ends lost 2 bases and 5 bases respectively, with 14 bases between them. Germline assignment: CDR1 SGHAT and CDR2 FQDESV (reference sequence). Findings and limits, study-wide: Characteristic of ankylosing spondylitis blood, it appeared, was a TCR beta motif comprising fewer than 10 highly homologous variants. Reportedly, significant enrichment of disease-linked clones occurred in matched ankylosing spondylitis synovial fluid.

This clonotype was counted between two and nine times. The antigen remains unidentified. The sample was blood, either unsorted or a sorted T cell fraction (not recorded which). The sequence was obtained from a female donor with ankylosing spondylitis or in good health (not recorded which). The chain has TRBV11-1 and TRBJ2-3, with TRBD2 as a possible D gene (6 bases). CDR3 DNA sequence: TGTGCCAGCAGCTTAAAGGAGGGCCAGGGAGATACGCAGTATTTT. It yields the protein CASSLKEGQGDTQYF.